This is a list of T cell receptor beta chains from one sample in a study of T cell responses to AZD1222 COVID-19 vaccine. TCRdb's copy holds only in-frame clones and misses some; the assay was immunoSEQ multiplex PCR. The sample includes about 120,000 clones, 88% seen only once; the top ten take roughly 4%. Here the sequenced sample was peripheral blood, taken 28 days after the second AZD1222 dose. All receptors come from an adult who received the AZD1222 COVID-19 vaccine. Each CDR3 is given with its conserved first and last residue. A D gene is named only where the DNA matches it firmly. Clone size, where shown, is once, few, many, or a class for clones that have expanded.

j_gene,abundance,d_gene,v_gene,CDR3nt,CDR3aa
TRBJ2-7,.,TRBD1,TRBV5-8,TGTGCCAGCAGCTTCTTGGGACAGACCTACGAGCAGTACTTC,CASSFLGQTYEQYF
TRBJ2-1,.,.,TRBV3-1/TRBV3-2,TGTGCCAGCAGCCAAGGACGCGGATTCTCCTACAATGAGCAGTTCTTC,CASSQGRGFSYNEQFF
TRBJ2-1,.,.,TRBV7-3,TGTGCCAGCAGCTTTTTGGAGAGGCCCTACAATGAGCAGTTCTTC,CASSFLERPYNEQFF
TRBJ1-1,.,.,TRBV20-1,TGCAGTGCCGTAAGGCAACAAAAAGCTTTCTTT,CSAVRQQKAFF
TRBJ1-5,few,.,TRBV28,TGTGCCAGCAGTTTAACCAGGGACGGTCAGCCCCAGCATTTT,CASSLTRDGQPQHF
TRBJ2-5,once,.,TRBV2,TGTGCCAGCGGGGTACAGGGAATCCAAGAGACCCAGTACTTC,CASGVQGIQETQYF
TRBJ1-2,.,.,TRBV12-3/TRBV12-4,TGTGCCAGCAGTAGGACTGACTATGGCTACACCTTC,CASSRTDYGYTF
TRBJ2-1,.,.,TRBV27,TGTGCCAGCATGAGGGCTGGGGCTGGCTACAATGAGCAGTTCTTC,CASMRAGAGYNEQFF
TRBJ2-3,.,TRBD2,TRBV5-8,TGTGCCAGCAGCTTCACTAGCGGGGGGGTTTCAGATACGCAGTATTTT,CASSFTSGGVSDTQYF
TRBJ1-1,.,.,TRBV3-1/TRBV3-2,TGTGCCAGCACCTCGGGCGGAGTCACCACTGAAGCTTTCTTT,CASTSGGVTTEAFF
TRBJ1-1,.,.,TRBV11-2,TGTGCCAGCAGCTTAGTCACGCGTAGTACTGAAGCTTTCTTT,CASSLVTRSTEAFF
TRBJ2-1,.,.,TRBV6-5,TGTGCCAGCAGTTTGTCGGGACAAAATGAGCAGTTCTTC,CASSLSGQNEQFF
TRBJ1-5,once,.,TRBV6-5,TGTGCCAGCAGTTACTTGGGTCAGCCCCAGCATTTT,CASSYLGQPQHF
TRBJ2-2,.,TRBD2,TRBV3-1/TRBV3-2,TGTGCCAGCAGCCGCCAGCGGGAGGGCACCGGGGAGCTGTTTTTT,CASSRQREGTGELFF
TRBJ1-5,.,TRBD1,TRBV19,TGTGCCAGTAGTGTACCCGGACAGGGGGGCAATCAGCCCCAGCATTTT,CASSVPGQGGNQPQHF
TRBJ1-1,.,.,TRBV6-6,TGTGCCAGCAGTCCCCCAGACTTAAGGGGCCCTGAAGCTTTCTTT,CASSPPDLRGPEAFF
TRBJ2-5,.,TRBD1,TRBV6-5,TGTGCCAGTCAGGGGGCTGAAGAGACCCAGTACTTC,CASQGAEETQYF
TRBJ2-7,.,.,TRBV27,TGTGCCAGCAGTTTAGCGGGACTGCCCTACGAGAATAAGGAGCAGTACTTC,CASSLAGLPYENKEQYF
TRBJ1-1,.,.,TRBV7-9,TGTGCCAGCAGCATCGGGTGGGCGGAAGCTTTCTTT,CASSIGWAEAFF
TRBJ2-1,.,TRBD2,TRBV2,TGTGCCAGCGCCTACGGGAGGTCAAATGAGCAGTTCTTC,CASAYGRSNEQFF
TRBJ1-2,once,.,TRBV10-3,TGTGCCATCAGTGAGTCGAAATGGGCGCACTATGGCTACACCTTC,CAISESKWAHYGYTF
TRBJ1-4,.,TRBD1,TRBV7-7,TGTGCTAGCAGCTTAGGACAGGCGCCGAATGAAAAACTGTTTTTT,CASSLGQAPNEKLFF
TRBJ2-7,once,TRBD2,TRBV7-2,TGTGCCAGCAGCTCAGGACTAGCCGACTACGAGCAGTACTTC,CASSSGLADYEQYF
TRBJ1-2,.,.,TRBV9,TGTGCCAGCAGTCCTGAGGGGGGGCGTCTTGAGGGCTACACCTTC,CASSPEGGRLEGYTF
TRBJ1-2,.,.,TRBV28,TGTGCCAGCAGTTTCGACTATGGCTACACCTTC,CASSFDYGYTF
TRBJ1-5,.,.,TRBV5-1,TGCGCCAGCAGCTTGGGAGGATCCGATCAGCCCCAGCATTTT,CASSLGGSDQPQHF
TRBJ1-2,.,.,TRBV14,TGTGCCAGCAGCCACCAGCAAAACCAAAACTATGGCTACACCTTC,CASSHQQNQNYGYTF
TRBJ2-7,once,.,TRBV20-1,TGCAGTGCGACAAACGAGCAGTACTTC,CSATNEQYF
TRBJ1-5,.,.,TRBV28,TGTGCCAGCAGGCAGCCATATAGCAATCAGCCCCAGCATTTT,CASRQPYSNQPQHF
TRBJ2-5,.,TRBD2,TRBV7-6,TGTGCCAGCAGCTTAGAAGGGACTAGCGGGAGCCTTGGGAATAGAGAGACCCAGTACTTC,CASSLEGTSGSLGNRETQYF
TRBJ1-1,.,.,TRBV6-1,TGTGCCAGCAGTGAATTTATGACAACGAACACTGAAGCTTTCTTT,CASSEFMTTNTEAFF
TRBJ1-2,.,.,TRBV19,TGTGCCAGTAGTATATCCAACAGGGCGCGGAGCTATGGCTACACCTTC,CASSISNRARSYGYTF
TRBJ2-2,.,TRBD2,TRBV7-7,TGTGCTAGCAGCTTGAAACTAGCGGGAGGGCCGGACACCGGGGAGCTGTTTTTT,CASSLKLAGGPDTGELFF
TRBJ2-1,.,.,TRBV10-3,TGTGCCATCAGTGACTCCACGGAGGGGGATTACAATGAGCAGTTCTTC,CAISDSTEGDYNEQFF
TRBJ2-1,.,TRBD2,TRBV24-1,TGTGCCACCAGTGATTTCAACGGGGGGTCGGGCAATGAGCAGTTCTTC,CATSDFNGGSGNEQFF
TRBJ1-4,.,TRBD1,TRBV18,TGTGCCAGCTCACGTTCCGGGACAGGGGGCGAAAAACTGTTTTTT,CASSRSGTGGEKLFF
TRBJ1-2,.,.,TRBV2,TGTGCCAGCAAGGCAGATGGTGCTAACTATGGCTACACCTTC,CASKADGANYGYTF
TRBJ2-2,.,TRBD2,TRBV19,TGTGCCACCAAGCTAGCGGGAGTTCGAACCGGGGAGCTGTTTTTT,CATKLAGVRTGELFF
TRBJ2-3,.,.,TRBV7-2,TGTGCCAGCAGCGGTAGGAGGACAGATACGCAGTATTTT,CASSGRRTDTQYF
TRBJ1-6,.,.,TRBV4-3,TGCGCCAGCAGCCAAGATAAACGGACATCAACACCCCTCCACTTT,CASSQDKRTSTPLHF
TRBJ2-2,.,.,TRBV28,TGTGCCAGCAGTATTGGGGGGGCGGGCACCGGGGAGCTGTTTTTT,CASSIGGAGTGELFF
TRBJ1-2,.,.,TRBV6-5,TGTGCCAGCAGTTACGGCAGACCTAACTATGGCTACACCTTC,CASSYGRPNYGYTF
TRBJ1-2,.,.,TRBV6-5,TGTGCCAGCACCACAGAAGCTAACTATGGCTACACCTTC,CASTTEANYGYTF
TRBJ2-7,.,.,TRBV7-8,TGTGCCAGCAGCTCCGCGCTGGTCAGGGGCAACTCCTACGAGCAGTACTTC,CASSSALVRGNSYEQYF